The text below deals with one T cell receptor beta chain. It has no known antigen specificity. No quality values exist for individual bases; no much larger clone is one base distant. Inclusive of the bounding cysteine and phenylalanine, the CDR3 is 11 residues long. Kept here is only the CDR3 DNA, which spans 33 bases and is read in frame from base 1. Per the germline V gene (reference sequence), MNHEY is the CDR1 and SMNVEV is the CDR2. V was cut back by 4 bases and J by 8 bases, leaving a gap of 8 bases between them. This entry belongs to a study of control samples from healthy donors and cancer patients (dated by TCRdb to between 2020 and 2021). Library method: the immunoSEQ multiplex PCR assay. TCRdb's version of the immuneACCESS table is confined to in-frame rearrangements and falls short of the full clone set. An unresolved V gene accounts for under half of the shortfall where checked; the remainder is of unknown origin. The table for this sample lists around 120,000 clones; approximately 94% of them were counted only once. The top ten clonotypes cover about 3.5% of the sample.

The specimen sequenced was blood. The sequence came from a man younger than 40 in good health. The chain is made from TRBV27 and TRBJ1-1; perhaps TRBD1 is the D gene, with 6 bases matching. The CDR3 protein is CASSSGQEAFF. Here is the DNA: TGTGCCAGCAGTTCCGGACAGGAAGCTTTCTTT.